Shown below are 30 T cell receptor beta chains from a single sample sequenced in a study of T cell responses to AZD1222 COVID-19 vaccine. The assay was immunoSEQ multiplex PCR, and TCRdb's table has in-frame clones only and misses some. Among over 120,000 clones listed, 85% to 95% were seen once. The sequenced sample was peripheral blood, obtained on day 0 of AZD1222 vaccination. These receptors came from an adult in good health.

This clone occurred once. V is TRBV12-3 or TRBV12-4 and J is TRBJ1-2; D unresolved. V lost 7 bases to trimming and J lost 7 bases, with 13 bases between them. The CDR3 loop spans 12 amino acids. The CDR3 loop is CASTMGFRGYTF. DNA of the CDR3: TGTGCCAGCACCATGGGTTTCCGTGGCTACACCTTC.

This chain's CDR3 is CAITGGLPANYGYTF. The CDR3 DNA follows: TGTGCCATCACGGGCGGACTGCCAGCTAACTATGGCTACACCTTC. The gene calls are TRBV10-3 and TRBJ1-2; D gene unclear. Per the germline V gene, CDR1 is ENHRY and CDR2 is SYGVKD. V lost 7 bases and J lost 0, with 15 bases in between. The CDR3 has 15 amino acids.

J is TRBJ2-3 and V is TRBV5-4; no reliable D call. Trimming shortened V by 4 bases and J by 4 bases, and 19 bases separated the two germline ends. Germline values: CDR1 SGHNT, CDR2 YYREEE (reference sequence). This CDR3 comprises 16 residues. The CDR3 DNA reads as TGTGCCAGCAGCCCCCCTAACTTTGGTTCCGCAGATACGCAGTATTTT. Translating it yields CASSPPNFGSADTQYF.

This chain uses TRBV13 with TRBJ2-2; TRBD2 matches 8 bases. CDR3 length equals 17 residues. V dropped 4 bases and J dropped 8; count of bases not matched to a gene: 15. Germline lookup yields CDR1 PRHDT and CDR2 FYEKMQ (reference sequence). CDR3 sequence reads: CASSSRGTSRSVGELFF. Written as DNA, the CDR3 is TGTGCCAGCAGCTCTCGAGGGACTAGTAGGAGTGTAGGGGAGCTGTTTTTT.

This clone has just one count. This specimen includes other DNA sequences encoding the same CDR3. The gene calls are TRBV29-1 and TRBJ1-2, with TRBD1 identical over 8 bases. Germline CDR1 reads SQVTM; CDR2 reads ANQGSEA. V trimming: 1 base; J trimming: 8 bases; junction bases outside the gene matches: 6. CDR3 length equals 13 residues. CDR3 sequence reads: CSVEAGGVRGYTF. For the CDR3, the DNA is TGCAGCGTTGAAGCAGGGGGCGTGAGGGGCTACACCTTC.

The chain links TRBV15 to TRBJ1-1; no reliable D call. CDR3 length: 12 residues. CDR1 is LNHNV, CDR2 YYDKDF, per germline (reference sequence). V was pared by 6 bases and J by 6 bases, with 11 bases between. CDR3 DNA: TGTGCCACCAGAAGTGGAGTGGCTGAAGCTTTCTTT. Protein: CATRSGVAEAFF.

Notes on this clone: Additional DNA sequences in this sample encode the identical CDR3. In DNA form, the CDR3 reads TGTGCCATCAGTGAGTCTGGGATCGAGCAGTACTTC. Translation: CAISESGIEQYF. The J gene is TRBJ2-7, the V gene TRBV10-3, with D unclear. Germline V lookup: CDR1 ENHRY, CDR2 SYGVKD. Trimming removed 0 bases from V and 6 bases from J, with 6 bases in between. The CDR3 runs to 12 residues.

The V gene is TRBV4-1, the J gene TRBJ2-1; 7 bases align to TRBD2. The junction had 9 bases not matched to a gene; V was cut back by 3 bases and J by 1 base. This CDR3 contains 17 residues. Per germline, CDR1 MGHRA and CDR2 YSYEKL. The CDR3 DNA is TGCGCCAGCAGCCACCCACCTAGCGGAGAGTCCTACAATGAGCAGTTCTTC. Translated: CASSHPPSGESYNEQFF.

CDR3 in amino acids: CASSLQQRGITGELFF. CDR3 in DNA: TGTGCCAGCAGCTTGCAGCAGCGGGGAATCACCGGGGAGCTGTTTTTT. The gene calls are TRBV5-4 and TRBJ2-2, with 7 nucleotides matching TRBD2. Germline CDR1 SGHNT, CDR2 YYREEE (reference sequence). The CDR3 spans 16 residues. After removal of 1 base from V and 4 bases from J, the junction contained 7 bases not matched to a gene.

The chain carries TRBV4-2 and TRBJ1-2; D remains unclear. V lost 1 base and J 3 bases, leaving 6 bases between the germline ends. Germline values: CDR1 LGHNA, CDR2 YNFKEQ. The CDR3 contains 13 residues. CDR3 bases: TGTGCCAGCAGCCAAGGTGGGGACTATGGCTACACCTTC. Amino acid sequence: CASSQGGDYGYTF.

This clone was seen a single time. This rearrangement joins TRBV6-1 to TRBJ1-6; D not certain. Germline-derived CDR1 and CDR2 are MNHNS and SASEGT. The V and J ends lost 0 bases and 6 bases respectively, with 12 bases between them. CDR3 length equals 16 residues. DNA for the CDR3: TGTGCCAGCAGTGAAGCGGTGGGAACCTCTAATTCACCCCTCCACTTT. The encoded protein is CASSEAVGTSNSPLHF.

The V gene is TRBV5-1, the J gene TRBJ1-2; D gene unclear. The CDR3 has 13 residues. Trimming cost V 0 bases and J 13 bases, with 16 bases left between them. The V gene's germline CDR1 is SGHRS and CDR2 YFSETQ. This CDR3 is CASSLGIGEGSTF. CDR3 DNA: TGCGCCAGCAGCTTGGGTATCGGGGAGGGATCCACCTTC.

The rearrangement links TRBV30 to TRBJ2-7; D gene uncertain. V shed 3 bases and J shed 4 bases, with 10 bases lying between them. This CDR3 region has 12 residues. Germline-derived CDR1 and CDR2 are GTSNPN and SVGIG (reference sequence). CDR3 DNA: TGTGCCTGGAGCTTCGGTAGTTACGAGCAGTACTTC. Translating gives CAWSFGSYEQYF.

The J gene is TRBJ1-6, the V gene TRBV5-1; D is unclear. Trimming pared 0 bases from V and 11 bases from J, leaving 15 bases between. Germline V gene sequence: CDR1 SGHRS, CDR2 YFSETQ. The CDR3 extends over 15 amino acids. The CDR3 spells CASSLDVGQSTPLHF. CDR3 DNA: TGCGCCAGCAGCTTGGACGTCGGCCAATCGACACCCCTCCACTTT.

V and J are TRBV6-5 and TRBJ1-6, with no clear D. The CDR3 is made up of 14 amino acids. Germline CDR1 is MNHEY and CDR2 is SVGAGI. The germline V and J ends were trimmed by 7 bases and 0 bases, with 7 bases remaining between them. The CDR3 here is CASTESSYNSPLHF. The CDR3 bases are TGTGCCAGCACGGAGAGCTCCTATAATTCACCCCTCCACTTT.

The chain combines TRBV9 with TRBJ1-2; TRBD1 aligns across 8 bases. V shed 3 bases, J shed 5 bases, and the junction held 9 bases outside the gene matches. The germline V gene has CDR1 SGDLS and CDR2 YYNGEE. The CDR3 sequence is 15 residues long. CDR3 nucleotides: TGTGCCAGCAGCGGCCAGACAGGGGTAGGATATGGCTACACCTTC. Its translation is CASSGQTGVGYGYTF.

The J gene is TRBJ1-1, the V gene TRBV7-2; 8 bases fit TRBD1. The CDR3 spans 13 residues. Germline loops: CDR1 SGHTA, CDR2 FQGNSA. The J segment lost 11 bases and the V segment lost 4 bases, leaving 9 bases of the junction unmatched. The CDR3 coding sequence is TGTGCCAGCAGCTCAGTAGCAGGGGGCCTGGCTTTCTTT. Translation gives CASSSVAGGLAFF.

The rearrangement uses TRBV18 and TRBJ1-6; TRBD1 is a possible D gene (5 bases). The V gene's germline CDR1 is KGHSH and CDR2 LQKENI. The CDR3 is 15 residues long. V shed 1 base and J shed 6 bases, with 10 bases lying between them. The CDR3 nucleotides are TGTGCCAGCTCACCACGGGACGGAATTAATTCACCCCTCCACTTT. It encodes CASSPRDGINSPLHF.

The chain is built from TRBV7-2 and TRBJ1-2; the D is unclear. The CDR3 contains 16 residues. Trimming shortened V by 0 bases and J by 2 bases, and 13 bases separated the two germline ends. Germline values: CDR1 SGHTA, CDR2 FQGNSA. CDR3 loop: CASSLALWKSNYGYTF. DNA for the CDR3: TGTGCCAGCAGCTTAGCTCTTTGGAAGAGCAACTATGGCTACACCTTC.

The genes are TRBV7-9 and TRBJ1-1; D unclear. CDR3 length: 13 amino acids. Trimming pared 5 bases from V and 7 bases from J, leaving 14 bases between. CDR1 and CDR2 (germline): SEHNR, FQNEAQ (reference sequence). The CDR3 region has the DNA TGTGCCAGCAGCGGCGAGAGTAGCTATGAAGCTTTCTTT. Protein: CASSGESSYEAFF.

This chain links TRBV7-9 with TRBJ1-1; no clear D. Trimming stripped 4 bases from V and 1 base from J, with 10 bases between. Germline V gene sequence: CDR1 SEHNR, CDR2 FQNEAQ (reference sequence). There are 14 residues in the CDR3. The CDR3 sequence: CASSSSLQNTEAFF. The CDR3 DNA follows: TGTGCCAGCAGCTCGAGTCTCCAGAACACTGAAGCTTTCTTT.

V is TRBV3-1 (or the pseudogene TRBV3-2) and J is TRBJ2-1; D gene uncertain. This CDR3 has 15 residues. From germline, CDR1 is LGHDT and CDR2 YNNKEL (reference sequence). The V end lost 1 base, the J end lost 0 bases, and 7 bases lay between the germline ends. CDR3 sequence: CASSQVPSSYNEQFF. The CDR3 DNA is TGTGCCAGCAGCCAAGTCCCCAGCTCCTACAATGAGCAGTTCTTC.

V and J are TRBV30 and TRBJ1-3, with 7 nucleotides matching TRBD1. The junction had 12 bases not matched to a gene; V was cut back by 3 bases and J by 7 bases. This CDR3 is 15 amino acids long. The germline CDR1 and CDR2 sequences are GTSNPN and SVGIG (reference sequence). The CDR3 reads CAWRADRATRNTIYF. The CDR3 DNA follows: TGTGCCTGGAGGGCCGACAGGGCGACACGGAACACCATATATTTT.

This chain links TRBV7-8 with TRBJ1-4, with TRBD1 matching 7 bases. The V gene's germline CDR1 is SGHVS and CDR2 FQNEAQ. The V gene end was trimmed by 7 bases and the J gene end by 12 bases; junction bases not matched to a gene: 8. The CDR3 has 12 amino acids. CDR3 sequence: CASNTPRGELFF. CDR3 coding DNA: TGTGCCAGCAACACTCCCAGGGGGGAACTGTTTTTT.

The J gene is TRBJ2-5, the V gene TRBV18; D is uncertain. Germline V gives CDR1 KGHSH, CDR2 LQKENI. The CDR3 is 14 amino acids. V gave up 4 bases and J gave up 0 bases, with 9 bases separating them. The CDR3 coding sequence is TGTGCCAGCTCACTAAAATTGTACCAAGAGACCCAGTACTTC. It specifies CASSLKLYQETQYF.

The chain couples TRBV7-9 to TRBJ1-1, with TRBD1 matching 7 bases. Germline lookup yields CDR1 SEHNR and CDR2 FQNEAQ (reference sequence). The CDR3 runs to 18 residues. V trimming: 4 bases; J trimming: 2 bases; junction bases outside the gene matches: 16. The CDR3 loop is CASSSRRPETGSNTEAFF. The DNA of the CDR3 is TGTGCCAGCAGCTCCCGGAGGCCCGAGACAGGGAGCAACACTGAAGCTTTCTTT.

The chain combines TRBV4-1 with TRBJ2-5, with D unresolved. Germline CDR1 and CDR2: MGHRA and YSYEKL. The CDR3 loop spans 14 amino acids. The V end lost 0 bases, the J end lost 5 bases, and 10 bases lay between the germline ends. The CDR3 nucleotides read TGCGCCAGCAGCCAAGATCTGCAAAGGGAGACCCAGTACTTC. Amino acids: CASSQDLQRETQYF.

J is TRBJ1-4 and V is TRBV20-1; 9 bases map to TRBD1. There are 15 residues in the CDR3. V dropped 3 bases and J dropped 7; count of bases not matched to a gene: 9. From germline, CDR1 is DFQATT and CDR2 SNEGSKA (reference sequence). CDR3 in amino acids: CSASHPGQGGEKLFF. CDR3 sequence (DNA): TGCAGTGCTAGTCACCCGGGACAGGGTGGTGAAAAACTGTTTTTT.

The sample holds one count of this clone. The chain links TRBV19 to TRBJ2-5; D possibly corresponds to TRBD1 (5 bases). The germline V gene encodes CDR1 LNHDA and CDR2 SQIVND (reference sequence). Trimming shortened V by 5 bases and J by 2 bases, and 21 bases separated the two germline ends. The CDR3 is made up of 17 amino acids. The CDR3 spells CASSPRPRQLRQETQYF. As DNA, the CDR3 is TGTGCCAGTAGTCCAAGGCCTAGACAGTTAAGACAAGAGACCCAGTACTTC.

The table lists this clone with a count of one. J is TRBJ2-1 and V is TRBV19; TRBD1 is a possible D gene (6 bases). The germline V and J ends were trimmed by 5 bases and 5 bases, with 13 bases remaining between them. The CDR3 is made up of 14 amino acids. Germline loops: CDR1 LNHDA, CDR2 SQIVND (reference sequence). The CDR3 is CASSFRTVNNEQFF. CDR3 coding DNA: TGTGCCAGTAGTTTCCGGACAGTGAACAATGAGCAGTTCTTC.